This is a list of T cell receptor beta chains from one sample in a study of cytomegalovirus exposure and HLA in healthy donors. Here immunoSEQ multiplex PCR was the method, and the copy in TCRdb shows in-frame clones only, minus some. The data show over 150,000 clones, with around 75% seen just once and 2.5% to 4% held by the top ten. What was sequenced was PBMCs. The origin of the receptors is a woman between 25 and 40 years old in good health and CMV-seropositive. CDR3s include the opening cysteine and the closing phenylalanine or tryptophan. A D gene is named only where the DNA matches it firmly. Clone size appears in some rows only: once, few, many, or a class for an expanded clone.

clone_size,j_call,d_call,v_call,cdr3_nt,cdr3_aa
-,TRBJ2-7,-,TRBV6-1,TGTGCCAGCAGTACGGAGGGGTACGAGCAGTACTTC,CASSTEGYEQYF
once,TRBJ2-1,TRBD2,TRBV7-9,TGTGCCAGCAGCCGACCACTAGCGGGAGGGAGGGAGCAGTTCTTC,CASSRPLAGGREQFF
-,TRBJ2-2,-,TRBV19,TGTGCCAGTCAGGGTCGGACCGGGGAGCTGTTTTTT,CASQGRTGELFF
-,TRBJ1-5,TRBD1,TRBV4-1,TGCGCCAGCAGCCAAGTTTGGACAGGGGGGAGACCCCAGCATTTT,CASSQVWTGGRPQHF
-,TRBJ1-2,TRBD1,TRBV27,TGTGCCAGCAGTTCACAGGGGGCGAGATCGGGGAGTATGAACTATGGCTACACCTTC,CASSSQGARSGSMNYGYTF
-,TRBJ2-1,-,TRBV14,TGTGCCAGCTCGGGGGGCGGGAGTATCGGAAATGAGCAGTTCTTC,CASSGGGSIGNEQFF
-,TRBJ1-1,TRBD1,TRBV28,TGTGCCAGCAGCTCCGGGACAGGTGAAGCTTTCTTT,CASSSGTGEAFF
-,TRBJ2-7,-,TRBV11-2,TGTGCCAGCAGCTTTTATGGCGGGGTTACCTCCTACGAGCAGTACTTC,CASSFYGGVTSYEQYF
-,TRBJ2-1,-,TRBV7-8,TGTGCCAGCACCATTAGGGTGGGAGTCAATGAGCAGTTCTTC,CASTIRVGVNEQFF
-,TRBJ2-1,TRBD2,TRBV2,TGTGCCAGCCGGGTGCAGCCGGGACTAGCGGGAGGAAGGGAGCAGTTCTTC,CASRVQPGLAGGREQFF
-,TRBJ1-1,-,TRBV28,TGTGCCAGCAGTTTGAGGCAGTTGAACACTGAAGCTTTCTTT,CASSLRQLNTEAFF
-,TRBJ2-7,-,TRBV27,TGTGCCAGCAGTCTCGATGGCAGCTCCTACGAGCAGTACTTC,CASSLDGSSYEQYF
few,TRBJ1-2,TRBD1,TRBV11-1,TGTGCCAGCAGGCCAGCCCGACAGGGGAACTATGGCTACACCTTC,CASRPARQGNYGYTF
-,TRBJ2-2,-,TRBV29-1,TGCAGCGTTGGGGGGGTGAAAAAGAACACCGGGGAGCTGTTTTTT,CSVGGVKKNTGELFF
-,TRBJ1-1,TRBD1,TRBV10-2,TGCGCCAGCAGTTCAGACAGGGAAGTTACTGAAGCTTTCTTT,CASSSDREVTEAFF
-,TRBJ2-3,TRBD1,TRBV7-9,TGTGCCAGCAGCCACGACAGGGGGGCAGATACGCAGTATTTT,CASSHDRGADTQYF
-,TRBJ2-1,-,TRBV5-1,TGCGCCAGCTCCCGCGAAAGTGATGAGCAGTTCTTC,CASSRESDEQFF
few,TRBJ2-3,TRBD2,TRBV5-6,TGTGCCAGCAGCTTAGCGGGAGCACCAGATACGCAGTATTTT,CASSLAGAPDTQYF
once,TRBJ1-2,-,TRBV11-2,TGTGCCAGCAGCCCCCTACGGACATTCAACTATGGCTACACCTTC,CASSPLRTFNYGYTF
-,TRBJ2-7,-,TRBV29-1,TGCAGCGTTGAAGATGAGAAGAGCTCCTACGAGCAGTACTTC,CSVEDEKSSYEQYF
-,TRBJ2-4,TRBD2,TRBV18,TGTGCCAGCTCACCAGAGACGGGAGGGCCGAGAAACATTCAGTACTTC,CASSPETGGPRNIQYF
few,TRBJ2-7,-,TRBV25-1,TGTGCCAGCACCCCCTCGCAGGGGACGGCCTCCTACGAGCAGTACTTC,CASTPSQGTASYEQYF
-,TRBJ2-5,TRBD2,TRBV5-1,TGCGCCAGCAGCCCTACCCGACTGGGACTAGCGGGAGTTCGGGACCAAGAGACCCAGTACTTC,CASSPTRLGLAGVRDQETQYF
once,TRBJ2-1,TRBD1,TRBV4-1,TGCGCCAGTAGCCAAGACCAGGGGGCCTACAATGAGCAGTTCTTC,CASSQDQGAYNEQFF
-,TRBJ1-1,TRBD1,TRBV5-1,TGCGCCAGCAGCTTACAGGGGGGCACTGAAGCTTTCTTT,CASSLQGGTEAFF
-,TRBJ2-7,TRBD2,TRBV28,TGTGCCAGCAGTCCAGTACTAGCGGGAGGAGGGGAGCAGTACTTC,CASSPVLAGGGEQYF
-,TRBJ2-7,-,TRBV6-1,TGTGCCAGCTCCAGAGGGGGCGAGCAGTACTTC,CASSRGGEQYF
-,TRBJ2-7,-,TRBV11-3,TGTGCCAGCAGCCTAGATTCGGCTAGCACCTACGAGCAGTACTTC,CASSLDSASTYEQYF
-,TRBJ1-2,TRBD1,TRBV28,TGTGCCAGCCGAATAACAGGGGGCGCGTCTGGTGGCTACACCTTC,CASRITGGASGGYTF
-,TRBJ1-5,-,TRBV7-5,TGTGTCAGAAGCTTAGTGTTTTCCCCCAAAACAGGGGTAAATCAGCCCCAGCATTTT,CVRSLVFSPKTGVNQPQHF
-,TRBJ2-1,TRBD2,TRBV11-2,TGTGCCAGCAGCTTAGCCTTCGGACTAGCGGGGGATGAGCAGTTCTTC,CASSLAFGLAGDEQFF
-,TRBJ1-5,-,TRBV28,TGTGCCAGCAGTTTTATTCGGGGTAGTGGCAATCAGCCCCAGCATTTT,CASSFIRGSGNQPQHF
-,TRBJ2-3,TRBD2,TRBV5-1,TGCGCCAGCACCACGAGGGTAGCGGGAGAGTCAGATACGCAGTATTTT,CASTTRVAGESDTQYF
few,TRBJ1-6,TRBD1,TRBV5-4,TGTGCCAGCAGCACATCCGCCGGACAGGGAAATTCACCCCTCCACTTT,CASSTSAGQGNSPLHF
-,TRBJ2-1,TRBD2,TRBV27,TGTGCCAGCCAAACGGGGCGGGAGGGCTACAATGAGCAGTTCTTC,CASQTGREGYNEQFF
-,TRBJ2-5,-,TRBV5-8,TGTGCCAGCAGCTTGCTCGTGGAGACCCAGTACTTC,CASSLLVETQYF
few,TRBJ2-2,-,TRBV28,TGTGCCAGCAGTTTCTCCGACAGCCGGAACACCGGGGAGCTGTTTTTT,CASSFSDSRNTGELFF
-,TRBJ2-7,-,TRBV5-4,TGTGCCAGCAGCTTGGCTAACTCCTACGAGCAGTACTTC,CASSLANSYEQYF
-,TRBJ2-1,TRBD1,TRBV18,TGTGCCAGCTCACTGGGACAGGGGGCGAACAATGAGCAGTTCTTC,CASSLGQGANNEQFF
-,TRBJ1-2,-,TRBV28,TGTGCCAGCAGTTTATCCGGAGGCTATGGCTACACCTTC,CASSLSGGYGYTF
-,TRBJ1-2,-,TRBV27,TGTGCCAGCAGGGACTCCTATGGCTACACCTTC,CASRDSYGYTF
-,TRBJ2-3,TRBD1,TRBV11-2,TGTGCCAGCAGTCCGGGACAGTCCACAGATACGCAGTATTTT,CASSPGQSTDTQYF
few,TRBJ1-2,-,TRBV6-6,TGTGCCAGCAGTTGGTTACCTAGGGAGGACAACTATGGCTACACCTTC,CASSWLPREDNYGYTF
-,TRBJ1-2,-,TRBV6-4,TGTGCCAGCCTTGGACAGCTTTATGGCTACACCTTC,CASLGQLYGYTF
few,TRBJ2-5,TRBD2,TRBV28,TGTGCCAGCAAGGCTAGCGGTAAAGAGACCCAGTACTTC,CASKASGKETQYF
-,TRBJ2-7,-,TRBV6-1,TGTGCCAGCAGTGATTACGGTTCCTACGAGCAGTACTTC,CASSDYGSYEQYF
-,TRBJ1-1,TRBD1,TRBV10-3,TGTGCCATCAGGACAGGGGGAAATACTGAAGCTTTCTTT,CAIRTGGNTEAFF
-,TRBJ1-3,-,TRBV7-9,TGTGCCAGCAGCTTGTTAACGCCCAGGGGTGGTCGTGGAAACACCATATATTTT,CASSLLTPRGGRGNTIYF
-,TRBJ2-6,-,TRBV19,TGTGCCAGCCGAGACATGCCTGGGGCCAACGTCCTGACTTTC,CASRDMPGANVLTF
-,TRBJ2-2,-,TRBV19,TGTGCCAGTAGTCGACGACAGGTTAACGGGGAGCTGTTTTTT,CASSRRQVNGELFF
once,TRBJ1-2,TRBD1,TRBV19,TGTGCCAGTAGTGGAGGGACAGGGGTTAACTATGGCTACACCTTC,CASSGGTGVNYGYTF
-,TRBJ2-7,TRBD1,TRBV28,TGTGCCAGCAGTTATGAACAGGGGGCCCCCTACGAGCAGTACTTC,CASSYEQGAPYEQYF
-,TRBJ1-1,-,TRBV9,TGTGCCAGCAGCGTAGAAAAGGGGTTGAACACTGAAGCTTTCTTT,CASSVEKGLNTEAFF
-,TRBJ2-1,TRBD1,TRBV5-1,TGCGCCAGCAGCTCGGGGGACAGGGCCTACAATGAGCAGTTCTTC,CASSSGDRAYNEQFF
-,TRBJ2-7,TRBD2,TRBV11-2,TGTGCCAGCAGCTTTCCTAGCGGGAGAAGCGAGCAGTACTTC,CASSFPSGRSEQYF